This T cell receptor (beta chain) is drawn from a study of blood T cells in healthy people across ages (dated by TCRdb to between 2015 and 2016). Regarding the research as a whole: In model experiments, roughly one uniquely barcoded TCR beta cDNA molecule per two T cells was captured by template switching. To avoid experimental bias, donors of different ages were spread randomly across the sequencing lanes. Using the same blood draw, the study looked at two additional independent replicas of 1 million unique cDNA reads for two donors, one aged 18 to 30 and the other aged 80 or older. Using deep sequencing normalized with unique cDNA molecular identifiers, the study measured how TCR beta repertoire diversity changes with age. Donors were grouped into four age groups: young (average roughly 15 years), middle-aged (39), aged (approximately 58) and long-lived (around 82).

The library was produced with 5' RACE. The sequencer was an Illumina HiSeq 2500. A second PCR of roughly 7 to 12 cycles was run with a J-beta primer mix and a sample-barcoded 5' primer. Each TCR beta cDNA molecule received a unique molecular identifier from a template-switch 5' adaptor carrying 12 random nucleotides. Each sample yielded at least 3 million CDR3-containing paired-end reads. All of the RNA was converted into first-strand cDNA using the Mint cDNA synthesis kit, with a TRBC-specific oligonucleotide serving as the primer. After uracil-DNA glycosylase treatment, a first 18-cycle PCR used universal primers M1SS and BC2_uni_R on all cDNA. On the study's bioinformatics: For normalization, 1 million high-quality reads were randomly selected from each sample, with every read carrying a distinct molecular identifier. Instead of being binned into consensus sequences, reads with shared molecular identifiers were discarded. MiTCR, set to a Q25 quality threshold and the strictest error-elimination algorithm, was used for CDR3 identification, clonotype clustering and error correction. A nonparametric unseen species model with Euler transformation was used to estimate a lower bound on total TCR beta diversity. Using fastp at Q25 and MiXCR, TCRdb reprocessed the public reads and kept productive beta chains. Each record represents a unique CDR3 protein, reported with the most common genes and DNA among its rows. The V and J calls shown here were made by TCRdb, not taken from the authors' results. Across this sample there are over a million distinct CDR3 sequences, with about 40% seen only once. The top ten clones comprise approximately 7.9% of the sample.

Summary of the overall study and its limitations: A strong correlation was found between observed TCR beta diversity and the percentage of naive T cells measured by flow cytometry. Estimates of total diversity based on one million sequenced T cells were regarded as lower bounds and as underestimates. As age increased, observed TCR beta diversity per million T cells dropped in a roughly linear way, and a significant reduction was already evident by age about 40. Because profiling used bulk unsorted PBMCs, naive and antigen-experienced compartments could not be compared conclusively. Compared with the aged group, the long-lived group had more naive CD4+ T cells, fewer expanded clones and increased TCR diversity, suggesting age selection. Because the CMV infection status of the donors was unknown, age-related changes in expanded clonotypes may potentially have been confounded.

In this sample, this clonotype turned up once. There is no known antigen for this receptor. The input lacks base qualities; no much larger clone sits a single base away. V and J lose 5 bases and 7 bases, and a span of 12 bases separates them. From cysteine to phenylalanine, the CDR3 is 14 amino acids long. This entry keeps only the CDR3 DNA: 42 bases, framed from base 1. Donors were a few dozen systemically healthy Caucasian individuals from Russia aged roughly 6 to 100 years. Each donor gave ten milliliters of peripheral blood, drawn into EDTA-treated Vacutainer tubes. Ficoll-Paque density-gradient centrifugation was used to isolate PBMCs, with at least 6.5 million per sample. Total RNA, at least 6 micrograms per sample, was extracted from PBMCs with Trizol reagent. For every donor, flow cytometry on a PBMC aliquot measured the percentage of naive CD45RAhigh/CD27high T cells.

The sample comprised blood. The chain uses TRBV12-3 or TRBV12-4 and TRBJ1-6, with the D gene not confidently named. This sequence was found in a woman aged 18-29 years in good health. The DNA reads TGTGCCAGCAGTCCCCGGGCCCTAAATTCACCCCTCCACTTT. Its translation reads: CASSPRALNSPLHF.